This T cell receptor (beta chain) was captured by sequencing in a study of technical replicates of blood from several donors. Germline V gene lookup returns CDR1 GTSNPN and CDR2 SVGIG (reference sequence). With 1 base clipped from V and 5 bases from J, the junction kept 3 bases outside the gene matches. The CDR3 loop spans 16 amino acids. Sequencing used immunoSEQ multiplex PCR; TCRdb keeps in-frame clones, though not all of them. The sample holds approximately 75,000 clones; approximately 96% are singletons and the top ten take about 0.27%. V usage is TRBV30 and J usage is TRBJ2-1, with 15 nucleotides matching TRBD2. This clonotype originated in a human donor in good health. The sequencing input was T cells isolated from PBMCs. As DNA, the CDR3 is TGTGCCTGGAGTGAAGGACTAGCGGGAGGGCACAATGAGCAGTTCTTC. Its translation is CAWSEGLAGGHNEQFF.